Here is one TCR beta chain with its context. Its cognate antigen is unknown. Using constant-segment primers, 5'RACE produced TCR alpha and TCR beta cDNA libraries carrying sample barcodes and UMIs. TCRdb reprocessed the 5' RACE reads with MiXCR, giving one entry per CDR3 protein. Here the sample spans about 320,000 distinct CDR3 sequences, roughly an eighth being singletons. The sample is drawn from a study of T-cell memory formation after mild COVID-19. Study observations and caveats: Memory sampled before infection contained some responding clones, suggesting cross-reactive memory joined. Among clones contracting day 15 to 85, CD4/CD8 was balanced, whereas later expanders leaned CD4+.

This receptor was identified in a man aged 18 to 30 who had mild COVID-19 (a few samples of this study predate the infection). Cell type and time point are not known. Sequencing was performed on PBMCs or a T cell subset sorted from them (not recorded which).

CDR3 nucleotides: TGCAGTGCTAGAGATCGGAGGGACCCAAACACTGAAGCTTTCTTT. Amino acid sequence: CSARDRRDPNTEAFF. The rearrangement links TRBV20-1 to TRBJ1-1, with D perhaps matching TRBD1 (5 bases). Germline lookup yields CDR1 DFQATT and CDR2 SNEGSKA (reference sequence). CDR3 size: 15 residues. Trimming stripped 0 bases from V and 2 bases from J, with 13 bases between.